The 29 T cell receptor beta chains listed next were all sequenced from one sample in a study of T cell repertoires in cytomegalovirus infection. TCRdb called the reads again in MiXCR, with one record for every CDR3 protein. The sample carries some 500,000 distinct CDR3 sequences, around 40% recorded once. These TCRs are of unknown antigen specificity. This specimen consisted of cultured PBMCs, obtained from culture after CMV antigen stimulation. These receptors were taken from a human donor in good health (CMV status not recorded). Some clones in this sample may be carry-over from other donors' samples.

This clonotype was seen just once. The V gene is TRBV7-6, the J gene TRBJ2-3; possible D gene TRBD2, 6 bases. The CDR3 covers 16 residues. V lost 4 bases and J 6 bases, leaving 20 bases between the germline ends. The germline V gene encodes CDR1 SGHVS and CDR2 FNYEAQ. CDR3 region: CASSSRDGWEEDTQYF. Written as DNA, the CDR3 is TGTGCCAGCAGCTCGAGAGATGGCTGGGAGGAGGATACGCAGTATTTT. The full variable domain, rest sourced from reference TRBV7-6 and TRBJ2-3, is GAGVSQSPRYKVTKRGQDVALRCDPISGHVSLYWYRQALGQGPEFLTYFNYEAQQDKSGLPNDRFSAERPEGSISTLTIQRTEQRDSAMYRCASSSRDGWEEDTQYFGPGTRLTVL.

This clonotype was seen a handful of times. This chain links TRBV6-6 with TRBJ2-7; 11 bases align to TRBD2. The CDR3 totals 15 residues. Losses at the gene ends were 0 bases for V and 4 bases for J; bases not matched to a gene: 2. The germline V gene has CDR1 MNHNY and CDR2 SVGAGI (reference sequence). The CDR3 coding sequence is TGTGCCAGCAGTTACTCCACTAGCGGGAGTTACGAGCAGTACTTC. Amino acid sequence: CASSYSTSGSYEQYF.

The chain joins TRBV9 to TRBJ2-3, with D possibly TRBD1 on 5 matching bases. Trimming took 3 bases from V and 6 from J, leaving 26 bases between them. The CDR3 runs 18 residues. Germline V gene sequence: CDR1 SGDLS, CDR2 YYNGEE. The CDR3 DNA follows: TGTGCCAGCAGCGACTCCCCCTCGACAGAGATAGGTACTGATACGCAGTATTTT. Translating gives CASSDSPSTEIGTDTQYF.

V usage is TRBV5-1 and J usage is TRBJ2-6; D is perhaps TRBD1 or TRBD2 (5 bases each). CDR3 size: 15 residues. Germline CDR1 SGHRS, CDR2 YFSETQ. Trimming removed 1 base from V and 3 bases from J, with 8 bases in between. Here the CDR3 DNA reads TGCGCCAGCAGCTTGTCGGGGCATGGGGCCAACGTCCTGACTTTC. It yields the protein CASSLSGHGANVLTF.

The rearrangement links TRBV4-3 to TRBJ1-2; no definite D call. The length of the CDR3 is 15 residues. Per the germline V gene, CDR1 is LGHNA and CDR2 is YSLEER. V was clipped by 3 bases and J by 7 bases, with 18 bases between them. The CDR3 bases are TGCGCCAGCAGCCAGGAGAGGGAATTCGGTTTTGGCTACACCTTC. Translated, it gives CASSQEREFGFGYTF.

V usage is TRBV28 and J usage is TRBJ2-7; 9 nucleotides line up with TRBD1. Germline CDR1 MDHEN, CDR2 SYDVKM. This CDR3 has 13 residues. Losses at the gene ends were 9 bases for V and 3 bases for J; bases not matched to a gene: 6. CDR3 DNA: TGTGCCAGTACCGGGACAGGGCACTACGAGCAGTACTTC. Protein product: CASTGTGHYEQYF. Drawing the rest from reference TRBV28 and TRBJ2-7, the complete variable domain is DVKVTQSSRYLVKRTGEKVFLECVQDMDHENMFWYRQDPGLGLRLIYFSYDVKMKEKGDIPEGYSVSREKKERFSLILESASTNQTSMYLCASTGTGHYEQYFGPGTRLTVT.

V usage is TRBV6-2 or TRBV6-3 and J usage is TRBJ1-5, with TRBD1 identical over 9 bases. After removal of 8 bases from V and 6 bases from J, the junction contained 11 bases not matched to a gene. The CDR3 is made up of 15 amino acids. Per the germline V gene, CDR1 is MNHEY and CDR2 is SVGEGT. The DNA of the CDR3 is TGTGCCAGCGGCCTGGGACAGGGCAGCGGTCAGCCCCAGCATTTT. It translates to CASGLGQGSGQPQHF.

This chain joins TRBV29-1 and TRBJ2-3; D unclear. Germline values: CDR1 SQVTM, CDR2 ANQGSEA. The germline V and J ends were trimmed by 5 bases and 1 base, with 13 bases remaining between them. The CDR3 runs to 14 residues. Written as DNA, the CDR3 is TGCAGCGTTAGCCGGACCTACCGCACAGATACGCAGTATTTT. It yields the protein CSVSRTYRTDTQYF.

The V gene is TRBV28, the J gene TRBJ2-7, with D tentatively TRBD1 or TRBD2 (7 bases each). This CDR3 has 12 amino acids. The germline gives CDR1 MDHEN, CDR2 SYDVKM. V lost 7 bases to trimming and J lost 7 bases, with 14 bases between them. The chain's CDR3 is CASTQGGVEQYF. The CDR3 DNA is TGTGCCAGCACCCAGGGGGGGGTGGAGCAGTACTTC.

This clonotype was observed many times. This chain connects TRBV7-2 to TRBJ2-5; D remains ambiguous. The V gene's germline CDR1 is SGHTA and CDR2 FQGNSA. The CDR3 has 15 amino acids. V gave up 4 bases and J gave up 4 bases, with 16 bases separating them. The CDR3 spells CASSYQLDRLETQYF. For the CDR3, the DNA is TGTGCCAGCAGCTACCAACTCGACCGGCTAGAGACCCAGTACTTC. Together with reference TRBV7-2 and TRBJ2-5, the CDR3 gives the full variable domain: GAGVSQSPSNKVTEKGKDVELRCDPISGHTALYWYRQSLGQGLEFLIYFQGNSAPDKSGLPSDRFSAERTGGSVSTLTIQRTQQEDSAVYLCASSYQLDRLETQYFGPGTRLLVL.

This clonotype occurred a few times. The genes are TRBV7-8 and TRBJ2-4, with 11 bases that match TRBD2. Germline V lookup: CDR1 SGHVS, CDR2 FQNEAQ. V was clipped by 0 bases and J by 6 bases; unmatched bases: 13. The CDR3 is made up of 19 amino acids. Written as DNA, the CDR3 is TGTGCCAGCAGCTTAGCGCGGCTAGCGGGAGGCCCGCCGGGAAACATTCAGTACTTC. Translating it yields CASSLARLAGGPPGNIQYF.

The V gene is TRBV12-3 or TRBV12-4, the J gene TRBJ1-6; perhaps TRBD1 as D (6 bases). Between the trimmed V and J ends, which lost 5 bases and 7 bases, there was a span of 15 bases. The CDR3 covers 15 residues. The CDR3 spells CASSLTGLGNSPLHF. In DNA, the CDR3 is TGTGCCAGCAGTCTTACAGGGTTGGGGAATTCACCCCTCCACTTT.

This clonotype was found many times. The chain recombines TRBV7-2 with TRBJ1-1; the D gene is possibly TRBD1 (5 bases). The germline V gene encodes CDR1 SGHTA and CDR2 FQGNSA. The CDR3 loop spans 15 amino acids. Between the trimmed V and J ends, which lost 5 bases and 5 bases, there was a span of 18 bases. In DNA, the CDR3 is TGTGCCAGCAGCCTGACTCGGGGGAGAGGTACTGAAGCTTTCTTT. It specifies CASSLTRGRGTEAFF.

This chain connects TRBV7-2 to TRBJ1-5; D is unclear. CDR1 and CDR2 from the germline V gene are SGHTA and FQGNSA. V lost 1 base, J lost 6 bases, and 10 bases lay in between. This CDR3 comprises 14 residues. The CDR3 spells CASSLVSLGQPQHF. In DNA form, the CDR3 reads TGTGCCAGCAGCTTAGTTTCTTTGGGTCAGCCCCAGCATTTT.

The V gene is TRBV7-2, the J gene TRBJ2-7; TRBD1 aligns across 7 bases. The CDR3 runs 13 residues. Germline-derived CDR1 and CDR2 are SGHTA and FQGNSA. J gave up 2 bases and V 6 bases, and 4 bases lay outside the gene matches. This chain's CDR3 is CASRATGAYEQYF. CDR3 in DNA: TGTGCCAGCAGAGCAACAGGGGCCTACGAGCAGTACTTC. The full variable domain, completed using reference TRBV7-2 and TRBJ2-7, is GAGVSQSPSNKVTEKGKDVELRCDPISGHTALYWYRQSLGQGLEFLIYFQGNSAPDKSGLPSDRFSAERTGGSVSTLTIQRTQQEDSAVYLCASRATGAYEQYFGPGTRLTVT.

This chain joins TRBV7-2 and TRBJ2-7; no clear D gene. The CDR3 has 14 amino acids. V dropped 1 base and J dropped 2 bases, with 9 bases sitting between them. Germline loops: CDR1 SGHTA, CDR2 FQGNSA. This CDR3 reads CASSLDNRAYEQYF. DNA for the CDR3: TGTGCCAGCAGCTTAGATAATAGGGCCTACGAGCAGTACTTC.

CDR3 region: CASSFSVGEGDEQYF. The CDR3 nucleotides read TGTGCCAGCAGTTTCTCCGTCGGAGAAGGGGACGAGCAGTACTTC. The chain joins TRBV7-9 to TRBJ2-7, with D possibly matching TRBD1 (5 bases). CDR1 and CDR2 (germline): SEHNR, FQNEAQ (reference sequence). V gave up 6 bases and J gave up 5 bases, with 20 bases separating them. The CDR3 is 15 residues long. Full variable domain (missing parts from reference TRBV7-9 and TRBJ2-7): DTGVSQNPRHKITKRGQNVTFRCDPISEHNRLYWYRQTLGQGPEFLTYFQNEAQLEKSRLLSDRFSAERPKGSFSTLEIQRTEQGDSAMYLCASSFSVGEGDEQYFGPGTRLTVT.

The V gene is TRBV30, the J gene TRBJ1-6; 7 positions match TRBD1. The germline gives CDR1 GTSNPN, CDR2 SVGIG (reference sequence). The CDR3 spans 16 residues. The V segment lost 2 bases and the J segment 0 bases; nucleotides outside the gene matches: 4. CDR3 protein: CAWSMTGSSYNSPLHF. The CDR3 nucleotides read TGTGCCTGGAGTATGACAGGGAGCTCCTATAATTCACCCCTCCACTTT.

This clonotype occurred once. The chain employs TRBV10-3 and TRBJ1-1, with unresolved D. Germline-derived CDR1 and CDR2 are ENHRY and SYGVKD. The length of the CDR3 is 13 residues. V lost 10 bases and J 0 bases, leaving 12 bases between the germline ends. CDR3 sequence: CATGLVLNTEAFF. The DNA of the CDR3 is TGTGCCACCGGACTAGTGTTGAACACTGAAGCTTTCTTT.

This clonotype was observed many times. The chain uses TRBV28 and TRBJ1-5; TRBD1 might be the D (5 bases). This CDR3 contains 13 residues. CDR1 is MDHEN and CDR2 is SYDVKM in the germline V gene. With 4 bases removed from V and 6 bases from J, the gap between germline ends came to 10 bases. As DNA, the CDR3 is TGTGCCAGCAGTTCGGGACCGGGTCAGCCCCAGCATTTT. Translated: CASSSGPGQPQHF.

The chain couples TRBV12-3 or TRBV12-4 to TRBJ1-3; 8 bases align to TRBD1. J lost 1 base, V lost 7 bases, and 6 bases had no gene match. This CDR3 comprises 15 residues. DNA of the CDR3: TGTGCCAGCACCCCGACAGGGGCATCTGGAAACACCATATATTTT. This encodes CASTPTGASGNTIYF.

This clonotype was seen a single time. Here the CDR3 DNA reads TGTGCCAGCTCACCACTGAGGGGGTCGACTGGAAACACCATATATTTT. This gives the protein CASSPLRGSTGNTIYF. V and J are TRBV18 and TRBJ1-3; perhaps TRBD1 as D (6 bases). Between the trimmed V and J ends, which lost 1 base and 2 bases, there was a span of 12 bases. Germline assignment: CDR1 KGHSH and CDR2 LQKENI. The CDR3 is 16 amino acids.

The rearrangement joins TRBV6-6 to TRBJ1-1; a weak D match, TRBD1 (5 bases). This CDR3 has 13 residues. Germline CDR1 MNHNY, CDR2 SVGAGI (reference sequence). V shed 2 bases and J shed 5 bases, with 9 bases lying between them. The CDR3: CASSYRGVTEAFF. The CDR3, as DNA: TGTGCCAGCAGTTACCGGGGGGTTACTGAAGCTTTCTTT.

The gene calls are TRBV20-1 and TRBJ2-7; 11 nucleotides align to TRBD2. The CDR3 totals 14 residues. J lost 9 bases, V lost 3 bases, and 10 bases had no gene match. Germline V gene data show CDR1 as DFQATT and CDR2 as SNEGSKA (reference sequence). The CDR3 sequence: CSARIAGGADGQYF. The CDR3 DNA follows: TGCAGTGCTAGGATAGCGGGGGGGGCTGACGGGCAGTACTTC.

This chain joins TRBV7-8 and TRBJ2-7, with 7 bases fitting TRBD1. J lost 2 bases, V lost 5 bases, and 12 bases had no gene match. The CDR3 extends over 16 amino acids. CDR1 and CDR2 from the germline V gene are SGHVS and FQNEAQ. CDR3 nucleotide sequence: TGTGCCAGCAGCCCCCGACGGGACAGTCGTACCTACGAGCAGTACTTC. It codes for CASSPRRDSRTYEQYF. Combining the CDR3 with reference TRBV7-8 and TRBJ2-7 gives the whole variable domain GAGVSQSPRYKVAKRGQDVALRCDPISGHVSLFWYQQALGQGPEFLTYFQNEAQLDKSGLPSDRFFAERPEGSVSTLKIQRTQQEDSAVYLCASSPRRDSRTYEQYFGPGTRLTVT.

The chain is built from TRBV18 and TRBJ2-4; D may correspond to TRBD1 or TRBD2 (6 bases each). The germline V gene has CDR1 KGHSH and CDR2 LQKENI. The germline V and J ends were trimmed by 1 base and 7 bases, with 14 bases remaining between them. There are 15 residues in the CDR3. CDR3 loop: CASSPRRTGRNIQYF. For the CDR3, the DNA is TGTGCCAGCTCACCACGGCGCACAGGGAGGAACATTCAGTACTTC.

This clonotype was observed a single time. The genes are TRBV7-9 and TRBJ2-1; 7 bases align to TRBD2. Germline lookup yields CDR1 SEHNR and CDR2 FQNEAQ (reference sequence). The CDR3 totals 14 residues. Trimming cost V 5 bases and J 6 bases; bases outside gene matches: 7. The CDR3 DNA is TGTGCCAGCAGCCCTCAGCGGGGTAGCAATGAGCAGTTCTTC. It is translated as CASSPQRGSNEQFF.

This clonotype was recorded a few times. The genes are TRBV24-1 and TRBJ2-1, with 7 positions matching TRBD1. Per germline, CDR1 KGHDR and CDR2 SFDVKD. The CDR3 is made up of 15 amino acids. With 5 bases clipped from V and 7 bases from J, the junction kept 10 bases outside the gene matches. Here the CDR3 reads CATSAHRTGRNEQFF. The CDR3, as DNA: TGTGCCACCAGTGCTCATAGGACAGGTCGGAATGAGCAGTTCTTC.

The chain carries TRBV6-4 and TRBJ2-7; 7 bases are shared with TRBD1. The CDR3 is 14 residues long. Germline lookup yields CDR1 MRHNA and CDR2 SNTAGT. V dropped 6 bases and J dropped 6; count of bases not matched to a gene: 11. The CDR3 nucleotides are TGTGCCAGCAGCATGACAGGGATCCCCTTCGAGCAGTACTTC. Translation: CASSMTGIPFEQYF.